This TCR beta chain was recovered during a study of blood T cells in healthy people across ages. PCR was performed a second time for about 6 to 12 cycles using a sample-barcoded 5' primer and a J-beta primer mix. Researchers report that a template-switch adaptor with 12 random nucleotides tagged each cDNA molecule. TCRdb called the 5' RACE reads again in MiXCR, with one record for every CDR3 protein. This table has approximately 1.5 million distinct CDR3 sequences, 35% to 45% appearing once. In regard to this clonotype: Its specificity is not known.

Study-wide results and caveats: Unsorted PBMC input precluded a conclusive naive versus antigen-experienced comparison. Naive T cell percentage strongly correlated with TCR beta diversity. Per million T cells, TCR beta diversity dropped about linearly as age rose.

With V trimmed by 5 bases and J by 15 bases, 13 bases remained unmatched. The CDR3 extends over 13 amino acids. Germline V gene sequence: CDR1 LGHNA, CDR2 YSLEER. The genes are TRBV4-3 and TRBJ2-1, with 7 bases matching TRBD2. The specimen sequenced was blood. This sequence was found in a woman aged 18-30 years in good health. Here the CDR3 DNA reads TGCGCCAGCAGCAGCTGGGGAGGGGACCCGTCGTTCTTC. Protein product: CASSSWGGDPSFF.